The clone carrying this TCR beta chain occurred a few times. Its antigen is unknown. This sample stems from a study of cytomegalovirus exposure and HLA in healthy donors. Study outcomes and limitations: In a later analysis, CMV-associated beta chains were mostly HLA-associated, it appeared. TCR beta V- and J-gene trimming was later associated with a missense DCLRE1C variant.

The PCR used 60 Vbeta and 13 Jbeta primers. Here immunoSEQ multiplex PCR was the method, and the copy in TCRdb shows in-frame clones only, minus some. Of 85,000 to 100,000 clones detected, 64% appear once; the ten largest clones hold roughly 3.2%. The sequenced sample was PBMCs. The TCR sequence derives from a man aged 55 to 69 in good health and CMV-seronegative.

The CDR3 spells CAWSVRNYGYTF. In nucleotides, the CDR3 is TGTGCCTGGAGTGTCAGAAACTATGGCTACACCTTC. The rearrangement uses TRBV30 and TRBJ1-2; no definite D call. In germline, CDR1 is GTSNPN, CDR2 SVGIG (reference sequence). CDR3 length equals 12 residues. V gave up 0 bases and J gave up 2 bases, with 4 bases separating them.